Included here is one T cell receptor (beta chain) sequence, with context. This specimen belongs to a study of tumor T cells in aggressive B-cell lymphoma. Using immunoSEQ multiplex PCR, the repertoire was profiled, and TCRdb retains in-frame clones only, with some absent. The profile shows roughly 10,000 clones, nearly 95% of them singletons. Trimming took 3 bases from V and 7 from J, leaving 12 bases between them. CDR1 and CDR2 (germline): LGHNA, YNFKEQ. The CDR3 is 13 amino acids. Input material: tumor tissue. The chain uses TRBV4-2 and TRBJ1-1; D not certain. This sequence was found in an adult with diffuse large B cell lymphoma. CDR3 amino acids: CASSQSVGDEAFF. The CDR3 DNA reads as TGTGCCAGCAGCCAGTCAGTTGGAGATGAAGCTTTCTTT.